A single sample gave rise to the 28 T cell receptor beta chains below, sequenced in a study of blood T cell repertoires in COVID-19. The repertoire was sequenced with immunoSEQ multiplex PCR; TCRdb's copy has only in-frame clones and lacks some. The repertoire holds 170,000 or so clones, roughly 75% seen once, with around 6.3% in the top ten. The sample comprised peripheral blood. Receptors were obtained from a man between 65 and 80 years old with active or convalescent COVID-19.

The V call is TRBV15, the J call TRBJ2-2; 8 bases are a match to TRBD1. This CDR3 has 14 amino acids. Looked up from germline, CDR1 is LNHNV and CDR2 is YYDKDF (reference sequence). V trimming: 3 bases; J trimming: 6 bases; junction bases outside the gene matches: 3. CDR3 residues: CATSSGTGPGELFF. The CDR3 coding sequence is TGTGCCACCAGCAGCGGGACAGGCCCCGGGGAGCTGTTTTTT.

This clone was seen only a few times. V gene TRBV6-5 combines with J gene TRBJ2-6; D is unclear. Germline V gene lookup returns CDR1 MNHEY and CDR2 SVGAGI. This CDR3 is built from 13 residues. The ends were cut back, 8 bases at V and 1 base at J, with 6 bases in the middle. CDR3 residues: CASGQSGANVLTF. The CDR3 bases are TGTGCCAGCGGGCAGTCTGGGGCCAACGTCCTGACTTTC.

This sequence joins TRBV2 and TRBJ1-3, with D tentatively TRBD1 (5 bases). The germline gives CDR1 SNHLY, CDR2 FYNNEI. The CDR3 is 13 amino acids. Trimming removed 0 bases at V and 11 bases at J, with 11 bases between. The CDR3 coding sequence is TGTGCCAGCAGTGAAGCTGGCGGGGCTGCCATATATTTT. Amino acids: CASSEAGGAAIYF.

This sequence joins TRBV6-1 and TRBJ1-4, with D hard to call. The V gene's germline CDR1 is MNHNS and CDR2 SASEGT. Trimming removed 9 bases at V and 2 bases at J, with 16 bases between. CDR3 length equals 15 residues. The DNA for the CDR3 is TGTGCCAGTAGTAGCCCAACGCGCACTAATGAAAAACTGTTTTTT. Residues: CASSSPTRTNEKLFF.

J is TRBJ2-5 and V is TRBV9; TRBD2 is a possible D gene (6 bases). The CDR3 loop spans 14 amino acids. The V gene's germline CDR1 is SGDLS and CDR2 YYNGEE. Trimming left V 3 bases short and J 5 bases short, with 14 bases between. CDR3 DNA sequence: TGTGCCAGCAGCGGCGGGACCATGGGGGAGACCCAGTACTTC. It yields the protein CASSGGTMGETQYF.

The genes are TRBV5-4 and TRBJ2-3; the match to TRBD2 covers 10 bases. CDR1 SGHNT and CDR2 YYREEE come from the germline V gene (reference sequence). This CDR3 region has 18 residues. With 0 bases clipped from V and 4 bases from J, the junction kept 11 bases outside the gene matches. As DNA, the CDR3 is TGTGCCAGCAGCTTGGATATGGCTAGCGGGAGCGTCGCAGATACGCAGTATTTT. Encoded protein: CASSLDMASGSVADTQYF.

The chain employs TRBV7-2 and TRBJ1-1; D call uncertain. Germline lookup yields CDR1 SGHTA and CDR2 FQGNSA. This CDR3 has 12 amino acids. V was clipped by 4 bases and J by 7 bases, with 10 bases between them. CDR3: CASSYYGREAFF. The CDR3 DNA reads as TGTGCCAGCAGCTACTACGGCCGTGAAGCTTTCTTT.

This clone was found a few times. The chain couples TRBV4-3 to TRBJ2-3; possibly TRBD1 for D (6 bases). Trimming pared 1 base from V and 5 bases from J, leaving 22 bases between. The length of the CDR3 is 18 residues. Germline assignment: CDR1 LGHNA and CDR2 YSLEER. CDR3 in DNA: TGCGCCAGCAGCCAAGGAGCTTACGACCGACAGGCCAGAGATACGCAGTATTTT. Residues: CASSQGAYDRQARDTQYF.

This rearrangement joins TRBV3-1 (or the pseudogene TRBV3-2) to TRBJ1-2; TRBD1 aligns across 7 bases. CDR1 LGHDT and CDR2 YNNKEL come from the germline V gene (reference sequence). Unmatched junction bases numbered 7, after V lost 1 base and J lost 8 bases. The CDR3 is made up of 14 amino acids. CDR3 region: CASSQAGTALGYTF. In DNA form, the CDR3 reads TGTGCCAGCAGCCAAGCCGGGACAGCTCTAGGCTACACCTTC.

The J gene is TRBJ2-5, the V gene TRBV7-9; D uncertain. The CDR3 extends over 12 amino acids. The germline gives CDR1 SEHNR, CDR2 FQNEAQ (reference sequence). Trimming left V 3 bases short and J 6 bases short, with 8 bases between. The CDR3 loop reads CASSLSEQTQYF. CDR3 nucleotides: TGTGCCAGCAGCTTGTCCGAGCAGACCCAGTACTTC.

CDR3 region: CASSGRGGTSGLTTDTQYF. In DNA form, the CDR3 reads TGTGCCAGCAGCGGAAGAGGGGGAACTAGCGGGCTTACGACAGATACGCAGTATTTT. The chain recombines TRBV4-2 with TRBJ2-3, with 9 nucleotides matching TRBD2. The germline V gene encodes CDR1 LGHNA and CDR2 YNFKEQ. The CDR3 consists of 19 residues. V was pared by 5 bases and J by 3 bases, with 18 bases of the junction left unmatched.

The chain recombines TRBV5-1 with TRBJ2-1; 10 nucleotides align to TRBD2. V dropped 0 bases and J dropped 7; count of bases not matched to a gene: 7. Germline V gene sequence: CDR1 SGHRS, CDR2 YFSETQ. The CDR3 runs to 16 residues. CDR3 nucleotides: TGCGCCAGCAGCTTGGCCGGTGGACTAGCGGTAAATGAGCAGTTCTTC. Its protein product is CASSLAGGLAVNEQFF.

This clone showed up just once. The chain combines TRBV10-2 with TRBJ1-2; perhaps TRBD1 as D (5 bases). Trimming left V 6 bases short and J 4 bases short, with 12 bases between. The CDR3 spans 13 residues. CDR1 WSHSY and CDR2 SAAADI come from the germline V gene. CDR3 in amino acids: CASSQTGSYGYTF. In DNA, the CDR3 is TGCGCCAGCAGCCAAACAGGTTCCTATGGCTACACCTTC.

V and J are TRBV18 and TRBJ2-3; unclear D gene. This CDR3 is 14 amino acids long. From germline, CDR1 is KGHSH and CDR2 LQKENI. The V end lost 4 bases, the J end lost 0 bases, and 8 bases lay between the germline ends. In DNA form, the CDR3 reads TGTGCCAGCTCACAACCAGCGAGCACAGATACGCAGTATTTT. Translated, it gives CASSQPASTDTQYF.

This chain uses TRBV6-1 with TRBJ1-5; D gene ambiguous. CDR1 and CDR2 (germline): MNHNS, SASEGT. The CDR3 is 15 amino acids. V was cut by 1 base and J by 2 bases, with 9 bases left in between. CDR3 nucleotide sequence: TGTGCCAGCAGTGAAGGGGAGACCGGCAATCAGCCCCAGCATTTT. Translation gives CASSEGETGNQPQHF.

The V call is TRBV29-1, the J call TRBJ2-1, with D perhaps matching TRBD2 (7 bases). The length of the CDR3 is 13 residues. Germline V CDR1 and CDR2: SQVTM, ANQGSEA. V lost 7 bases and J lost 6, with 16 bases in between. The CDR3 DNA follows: TGCAGCGGGGAAGGGGGGAGGGCCAATGAGCAGTTCTTC. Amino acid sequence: CSGEGGRANEQFF.

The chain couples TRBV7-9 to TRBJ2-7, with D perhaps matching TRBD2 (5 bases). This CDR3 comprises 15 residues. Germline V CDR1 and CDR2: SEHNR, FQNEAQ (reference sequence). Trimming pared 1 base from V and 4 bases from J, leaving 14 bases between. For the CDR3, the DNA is TGTGCCAGCAGCTTAGAACTAGTACTCGGGTACGAGCAGTACTTC. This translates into CASSLELVLGYEQYF. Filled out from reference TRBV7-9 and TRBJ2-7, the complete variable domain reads DTGVSQNPRHKITKRGQNVTFRCDPISEHNRLYWYRQTLGQGPEFLTYFQNEAQLEKSRLLSDRFSAERPKGSFSTLEIQRTEQGDSAMYLCASSLELVLGYEQYFGPGTRLTVT.

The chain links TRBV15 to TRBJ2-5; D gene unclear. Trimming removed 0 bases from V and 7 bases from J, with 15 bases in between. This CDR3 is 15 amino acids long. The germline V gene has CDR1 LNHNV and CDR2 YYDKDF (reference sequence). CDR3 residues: CATSRDDSSIGTQYF. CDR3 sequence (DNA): TGTGCCACCAGCAGAGATGACTCCAGCATAGGGACCCAGTACTTC.

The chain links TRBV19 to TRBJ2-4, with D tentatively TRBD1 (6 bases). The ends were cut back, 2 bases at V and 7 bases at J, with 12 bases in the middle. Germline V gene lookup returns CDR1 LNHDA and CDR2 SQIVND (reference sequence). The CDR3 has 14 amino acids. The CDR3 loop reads CASSIYGTSNIQYF. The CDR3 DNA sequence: TGTGCCAGTAGTATATACGGGACATCTAACATTCAGTACTTC.

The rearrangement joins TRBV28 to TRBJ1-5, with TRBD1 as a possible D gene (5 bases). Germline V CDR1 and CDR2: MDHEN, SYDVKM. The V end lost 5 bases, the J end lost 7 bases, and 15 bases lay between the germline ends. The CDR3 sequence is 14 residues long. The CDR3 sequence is CASSVQVGRQPQHF. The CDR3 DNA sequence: TGTGCCAGCAGTGTACAGGTGGGTCGGCAGCCCCAGCATTTT.

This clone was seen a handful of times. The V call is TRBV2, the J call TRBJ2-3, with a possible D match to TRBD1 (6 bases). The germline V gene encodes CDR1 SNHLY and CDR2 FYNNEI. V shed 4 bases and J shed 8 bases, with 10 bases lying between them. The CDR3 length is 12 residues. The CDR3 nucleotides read TGTGCCAGCAGTGGAACAGGGTTTACGCAGTATTTT. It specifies CASSGTGFTQYF.

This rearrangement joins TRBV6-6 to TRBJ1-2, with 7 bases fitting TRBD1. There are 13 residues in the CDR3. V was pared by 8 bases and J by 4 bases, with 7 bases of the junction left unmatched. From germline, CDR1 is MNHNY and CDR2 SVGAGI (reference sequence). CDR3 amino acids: CASSEGAGYGYTF. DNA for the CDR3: TGTGCCAGCTCCGAGGGGGCAGGCTATGGCTACACCTTC.

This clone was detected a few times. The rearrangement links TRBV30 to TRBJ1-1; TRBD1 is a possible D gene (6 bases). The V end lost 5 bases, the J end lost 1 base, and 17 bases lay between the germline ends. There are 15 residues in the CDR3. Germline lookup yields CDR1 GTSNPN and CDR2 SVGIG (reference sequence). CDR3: CAWDPDRSSNTEAFF. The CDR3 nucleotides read TGTGCCTGGGACCCAGACAGGTCCTCGAACACTGAAGCTTTCTTT.

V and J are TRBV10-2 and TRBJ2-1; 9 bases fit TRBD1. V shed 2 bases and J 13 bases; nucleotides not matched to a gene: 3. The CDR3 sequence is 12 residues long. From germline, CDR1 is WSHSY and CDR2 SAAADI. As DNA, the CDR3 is TGCGCCAGCAGTGAGGGGGGACAGGGACAGTTCTTC. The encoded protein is CASSEGGQGQFF.

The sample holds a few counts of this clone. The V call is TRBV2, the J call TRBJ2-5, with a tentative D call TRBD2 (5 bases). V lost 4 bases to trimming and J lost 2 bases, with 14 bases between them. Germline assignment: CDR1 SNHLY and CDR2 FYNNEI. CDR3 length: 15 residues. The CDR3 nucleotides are TGTGCCAGCAGTGTCGGACTTGCCGTACAAGAGACCCAGTACTTC. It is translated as CASSVGLAVQETQYF.

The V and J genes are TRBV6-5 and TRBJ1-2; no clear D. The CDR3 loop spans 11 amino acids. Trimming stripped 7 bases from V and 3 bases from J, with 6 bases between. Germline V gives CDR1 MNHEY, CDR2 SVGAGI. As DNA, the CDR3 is TGTGCCAGCAAGCTGGACTATGGCTACACCTTC. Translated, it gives CASKLDYGYTF.

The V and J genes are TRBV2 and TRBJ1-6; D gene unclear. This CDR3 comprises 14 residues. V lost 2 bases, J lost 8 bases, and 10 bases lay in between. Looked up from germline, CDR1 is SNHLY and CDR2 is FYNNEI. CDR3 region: CASSENQVDSPLHF. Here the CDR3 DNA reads TGTGCCAGCAGTGAAAACCAGGTAGATTCACCCCTCCACTTT.

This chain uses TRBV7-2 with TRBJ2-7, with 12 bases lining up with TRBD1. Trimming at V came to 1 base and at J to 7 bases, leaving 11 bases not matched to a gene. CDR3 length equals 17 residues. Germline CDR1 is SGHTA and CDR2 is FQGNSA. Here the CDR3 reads CASSLGRGGTGGAEQYF. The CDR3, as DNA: TGTGCCAGCAGCTTAGGGCGAGGGGGGACAGGGGGCGCTGAGCAGTACTTC.